This TCR beta chain was identified in a study of Tregs in tolerant kidney transplant recipients. Thawed PBMCs were FACS-sorted into unstimulated CD4+CD25+CD127- regulatory T cells, CD4+CD25- non-regulatory cells, CD4 and CD8 cells. Germline-derived CDR1 and CDR2 are LNHDA and SQIVND (reference sequence). The CDR3 contains 17 residues. V was clipped by 5 bases and J by 4 bases, with 23 bases between them. Of note for this clone: Its antigen remains unidentified.

Study conclusions and caveats: No direct test of biological reproducibility was done here.

Here immunoSEQ multiplex PCR was the method, and the copy in TCRdb shows in-frame clones only, minus some. This sample has some 110,000 clones, with roughly 92% found just once. The chain joins TRBV19 to TRBJ2-5; possibly TRBD2 for D (6 bases). Sequenced material: CD4+ T cells from blood. This sequence originates from a human donor in good health. In DNA, the CDR3 is TGTGCCAGTAGTGCCCGGGGGACGATCCTGTTCACAGAGACCCAGTACTTC. It specifies CASSARGTILFTETQYF.